One and the same sample provided the 12 T cell receptor beta chains below, sequenced in a study of blood T cell repertoires in COVID-19. TCRdb's table, derived via immunoSEQ multiplex PCR, lists solely in-frame clones and lacks some. The sample holds 150,000 to 200,000 clones, approximately 90% seen once. The sequencing input was peripheral blood. The origin of the receptors is a woman older than 75 in a cohort sampled during active or convalescent COVID-19.

The chain uses TRBV7-2 and TRBJ2-3; TRBD2 is a possible D gene (6 bases). V lost 4 bases and J lost 2, with 10 bases in between. Germline V CDR1 and CDR2: SGHTA, FQGNSA. The CDR3 loop spans 14 amino acids. Here the CDR3 reads CASSSAGLTDTQYF. DNA for the CDR3: TGTGCCAGCAGCTCCGCGGGGCTCACAGATACGCAGTATTTT.

This clone was detected a few times. The chain carries TRBV15 and TRBJ2-1; TRBD2 is a possible D gene (5 bases). This CDR3 is built from 13 residues. The germline gives CDR1 LNHNV, CDR2 YYDKDF (reference sequence). Trimming cost V 8 bases and J 3 bases, with 11 bases left between them. CDR3: CATGSGSYNEQFF. In DNA form, the CDR3 reads TGTGCCACCGGGTCGGGGAGCTACAATGAGCAGTTCTTC. The variable domain in full, completed from reference TRBV15 and TRBJ2-1, reads DAMVIQNPRYQVTQFGKPVTLSCSQTLNHNVMYWYQQKSSQAPKLLFHYYDKDFNNEADTPDNFQSRRPNTSFCFLDIRSPGLGDTAMYLCATGSGSYNEQFFGPGTRLTVL.

J is TRBJ2-1 and V is TRBV7-9, with 11 bases aligning to TRBD2. Germline trimming cut 6 bases from V and 6 bases from J; bases unmatched to any gene: 4. This CDR3 has 14 residues. CDR1 is SEHNR and CDR2 is FQNEAQ in the germline V gene (reference sequence). The CDR3 region has the DNA TGTGCCAGCAGACCGACTAGCGGGATCAATGAGCAGTTCTTC. Its translation is CASRPTSGINEQFF.

CDR3 nucleotide sequence: TGTGCCAGCAGCAAACTGGAGGGACAGGAGACAGATACGCAGTATTTT. It yields the protein CASSKLEGQETDTQYF. V and J are TRBV21-1 and TRBJ2-3; TRBD1 is the table's D call and was not checked against the DNA. TRBV21-1 is a recognized pseudogene. The CDR3 has 16 residues.

The CDR3 DNA sequence: TGTGCCATCTCTTCGCGCGGACAGGGGACATCGGCTTTCTTT. Protein sequence: CAISSRGQGTSAFF. The chain recombines TRBV10-3 with TRBJ1-1, with 9 bases aligning to TRBD1. CDR3 size: 14 residues. After removal of 8 bases from V and 11 bases from J, the junction contained 15 bases not matched to a gene. Germline V gene sequence: CDR1 ENHRY, CDR2 SYGVKD.

The table lists this clone with a few counts. CDR3 region: CASSKLGMDREKNNQPQHF. The CDR3 DNA follows: TGTGCCAGTAGTAAGCTGGGGATGGACAGGGAGAAGAACAATCAGCCCCAGCATTTT. The chain links TRBV19 to TRBJ1-5, with 8 bases lining up with TRBD1. In germline, CDR1 is LNHDA, CDR2 SQIVND (reference sequence). The CDR3 runs 19 residues. The V segment lost 4 bases and the J segment 3 bases; nucleotides outside the gene matches: 17.

The gene calls are TRBV5-1 and TRBJ1-1; TRBD1 is a possible D gene (6 bases). This CDR3 spans 14 amino acids. V lost 4 bases and J lost 5, with 15 bases in between. Germline assignment: CDR1 SGHRS and CDR2 YFSETQ. In nucleotides, the CDR3 is TGCGCCAGCAGCGGGGAGACAGGTTTGACTGAAGCTTTCTTT. This codes for CASSGETGLTEAFF. Complete variable domain (other parts from reference TRBV5-1 and TRBJ1-1): KAGVTQTPRYLIKTRGQQVTLSCSPISGHRSVSWYQQTPGQGLQFLFEYFSETQRNKGNFPGRFSGRQFSNSRSEMNVSTLELGDSALYLCASSGETGLTEAFFGQGTRLTVV.

The chain joins TRBV19 to TRBJ2-1; D might be TRBD1 (6 bases). V was cut by 7 bases and J by 15 bases, with 19 bases left in between. CDR3 length: 12 amino acids. The germline V gene encodes CDR1 LNHDA and CDR2 SQIVND (reference sequence). The CDR3 is CASTSVRDISFF. CDR3 DNA sequence: TGTGCCAGTACCTCAGTCAGGGACATCTCGTTCTTC.

The chain combines TRBV20-1 with TRBJ2-7, with 7 bases aligning to TRBD2. The ends lost 3 bases at V and 1 base at J; junction bases unmatched: 9. Per germline, CDR1 DFQATT and CDR2 SNEGSKA (reference sequence). The CDR3 totals 15 residues. The CDR3 DNA is TGCAGTGCTAGTCCGAGCGGGGCTGTTTCCTACGAGCAGTACTTC. It codes for CSASPSGAVSYEQYF.

J is TRBJ2-3 and V is TRBV30; possible D gene TRBD2, 6 bases. Trimming shortened V by 3 bases and J by 4 bases, and 14 bases separated the two germline ends. The CDR3 is 14 residues long. Germline lookup yields CDR1 GTSNPN and CDR2 SVGIG (reference sequence). The CDR3 nucleotides are TGTGCCTGGAGCGATTCAGGAGGGTCAGATACGCAGTATTTT. The encoded protein is CAWSDSGGSDTQYF.

The rearrangement joins TRBV7-2 to TRBJ1-2, with D possibly TRBD1 on 5 matching bases. The CDR3 covers 13 residues. Trimming removed 5 bases from V and 5 bases from J, with 12 bases in between. CDR1 SGHTA and CDR2 FQGNSA come from the germline V gene. The CDR3 here is CASSQTGVYGYTF. DNA of the CDR3: TGTGCCAGCAGCCAAACAGGAGTTTATGGCTACACCTTC.

Remarks on this clone: At one boundary the junction diverges from the germline segment, which might be a read error. The genes are TRBV19 and TRBJ1-6, with a tentative D call TRBD1 (6 bases). CDR1 and CDR2 from the germline V gene are LNHDA and SQIVND (reference sequence). The CDR3 has 17 residues. CDR3 region: CVSSASGQLSYNSPLHF. The CDR3 nucleotides read TGTGTCAGTAGTGCCTCCGGACAGCTTTCATATAATTCACCCCTCCACTTT. Based on the CDR3 plus reference TRBV19 and TRBJ1-6, the full variable domain is DGGITQSPKYLFRKEGQNVTLSCEQNLNHDAMYWYRQDPGQGLRLIYYSQIVNDFQKGDIAEGYSVSREKKESFPLTVTSAQKNPTAFYLCVSSASGQLSYNSPLHFGNGTRLTVT.